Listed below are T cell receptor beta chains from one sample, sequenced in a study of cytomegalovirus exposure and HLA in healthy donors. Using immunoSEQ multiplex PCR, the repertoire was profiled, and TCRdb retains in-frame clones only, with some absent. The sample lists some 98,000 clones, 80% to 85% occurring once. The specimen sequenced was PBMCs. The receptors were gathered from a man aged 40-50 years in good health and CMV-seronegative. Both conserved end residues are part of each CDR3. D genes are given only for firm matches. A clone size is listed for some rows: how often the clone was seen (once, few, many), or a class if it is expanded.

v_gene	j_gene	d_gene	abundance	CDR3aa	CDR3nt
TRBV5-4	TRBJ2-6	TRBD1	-	CASSHRDRGSGANVLTF	TGTGCCAGCAGCCACCGGGACAGAGGCTCTGGGGCCAACGTCCTGACTTTC
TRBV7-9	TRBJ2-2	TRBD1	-	CASSLADRGYTGELFF	TGTGCCAGCAGCTTAGCCGACAGGGGTTACACCGGGGAGCTGTTTTTT
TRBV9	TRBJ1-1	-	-	CASSVAPQNTEAFF	TGTGCCAGCAGCGTAGCTCCACAGAACACTGAAGCTTTCTTT
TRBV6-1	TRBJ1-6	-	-	CASIPGIGNSPLHF	TGTGCCAGCATCCCGGGAATCGGTAATTCACCCCTCCACTTT
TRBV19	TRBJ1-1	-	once	CASSIEGATEAFF	TGTGCCAGTAGTATAGAGGGGGCAACTGAAGCTTTCTTT
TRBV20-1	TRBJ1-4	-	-	CSLESGEKLFF	TGCAGCCTCGAATCGGGGGAAAAACTGTTTTTT
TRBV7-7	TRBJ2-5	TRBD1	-	CASSRPGTGVETQYF	TGTGCCAGCAGCCGTCCCGGGACAGGGGTAGAGACCCAGTACTTC
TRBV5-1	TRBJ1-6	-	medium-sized	CASRQTLNSPLHF	TGCGCCAGTAGACAGACCCTTAATTCACCCCTCCACTTT
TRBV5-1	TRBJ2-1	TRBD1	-	CASSRTGSYNEQFF	TGCGCCAGCAGCCGGACAGGGTCCTACAATGAGCAGTTCTTC
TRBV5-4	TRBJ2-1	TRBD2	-	CASSEMKRGITSEQFF	TGTGCCAGCAGCGAAATGAAGCGGGGAATTACAAGCGAGCAGTTCTTC
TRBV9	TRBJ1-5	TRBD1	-	CASSPSSTGAGQPQHF	TGTGCCAGCAGCCCGAGCTCGACAGGGGCAGGACAGCCCCAGCATTTT
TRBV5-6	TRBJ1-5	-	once	CASSLFPGDRNQPQHF	TGTGCCAGCAGCTTGTTTCCGGGGGACCGCAATCAGCCCCAGCATTTT
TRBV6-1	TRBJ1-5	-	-	CASSEGRRMEGFRQPQHF	TGTGCCAGCAGTGAAGGGCGTCGAATGGAGGGGTTTCGTCAGCCCCAGCATTTT
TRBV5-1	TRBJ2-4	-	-	CASSLDRDSHFRMGKNIQYF	TGCGCCAGCAGCTTAGACAGGGACTCTCATTTCCGGATGGGCAAAAACATTCAGTACTTC
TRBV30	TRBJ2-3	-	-	CAWTASGRLGDTQYF	TGTGCCTGGACTGCAAGCGGGCGCCTTGGAGATACGCAGTATTTT
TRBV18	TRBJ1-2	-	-	CASSPLDRLNYGYTF	TGTGCCAGCTCACCATTGGACAGACTAAACTATGGCTACACCTTC
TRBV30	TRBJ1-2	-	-	CAWSVVQGWGYTF	TGTGCCTGGAGTGTCGTCCAGGGCTGGGGCTACACCTTC
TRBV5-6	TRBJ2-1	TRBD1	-	CASSLGLTGPNEQFF	TGTGCCAGCAGCTTGGGTCTGACAGGGCCCAATGAGCAGTTCTTC
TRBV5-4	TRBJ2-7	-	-	CASSRKPGYEQYF	TGTGCCAGCAGCCGGAAACCAGGGTACGAGCAGTACTTC
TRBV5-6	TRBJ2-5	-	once	CASSDPAGQQETQYF	TGTGCCAGCAGCGATCCAGCCGGACAGCAAGAGACCCAGTACTTC
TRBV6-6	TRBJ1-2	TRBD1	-	CASSYNRDSDSYGYTF	TGTGCCAGCAGTTACAACCGGGACAGCGATTCCTATGGCTACACCTTC
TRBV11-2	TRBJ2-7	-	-	CASSLAPGSVFEQYF	TGTGCCAGCAGCTTAGCGCCCGGGTCTGTTTTCGAGCAGTACTTC
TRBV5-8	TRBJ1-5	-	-	CASSLLTYNQPQHF	TGTGCCAGCAGCTTACTGACATACAATCAGCCCCAGCATTTT
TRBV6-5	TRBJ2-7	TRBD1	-	CASSSLQGLGEQYF	TGTGCCAGCAGCTCATTACAGGGGTTGGGGGAGCAGTACTTC
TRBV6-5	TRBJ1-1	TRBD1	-	CASSTGGVNTEAFF	TGTGCCAGCAGTACAGGGGGCGTGAACACTGAAGCTTTCTTT
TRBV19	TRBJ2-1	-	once	CASSTPTGHREFF	TGTGCCAGTAGTACACCCACGGGACACCGGGAGTTCTTC
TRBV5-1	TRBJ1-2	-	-	CASRQYSSGYAF	TGCGCCAGCCGACAGTATTCTTCTGGCTACGCCTTC
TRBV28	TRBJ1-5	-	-	CASSFRESSQHF	TGTGCCAGCAGTTTCCGGGAAAGCTCCCAGCATTTT
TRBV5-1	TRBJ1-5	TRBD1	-	CASSLGQGLNQPQHF	TGCGCCAGCAGCCTGGGACAGGGTCTCAATCAGCCCCAGCATTTT
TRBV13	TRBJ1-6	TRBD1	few	CASSLGQGDSPLHF	TGTGCCAGCAGCTTAGGCCAGGGGGATTCACCCCTCCACTTT
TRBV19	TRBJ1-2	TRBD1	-	CASSRRDRAAYGYTF	TGTGCCAGTAGTAGGAGGGACAGGGCGGCCTATGGCTACACCTTC
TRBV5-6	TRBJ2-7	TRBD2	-	CASSLGSAGPTYEQYF	TGTGCCAGCAGCTTGGGTTCAGCGGGGCCTACCTACGAGCAGTACTTC
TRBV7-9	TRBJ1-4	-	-	CASSQDSDRREKLFF	TGTGCCAGCAGCCAAGACTCCGACAGGAGGGAAAAACTGTTTTTT
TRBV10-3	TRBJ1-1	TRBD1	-	CAISQGVNTEAFF	TGTGCCATCAGCCAGGGGGTGAACACTGAAGCTTTCTTT
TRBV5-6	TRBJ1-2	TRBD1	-	CASSLVGGTGWSYGYTF	TGTGCCAGCAGCTTGGTAGGGGGGACAGGGTGGAGCTATGGCTACACCTTC
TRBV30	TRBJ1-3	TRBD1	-	CAWSGQGASSGNTIYF	TGTGCCTGGAGCGGACAGGGGGCAAGCTCTGGAAACACCATATATTTT
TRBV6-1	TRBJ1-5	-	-	CASSGSGLNSNQPQHF	TGTGCCAGCAGTGGTTCAGGTCTAAATAGCAATCAGCCCCAGCATTTT
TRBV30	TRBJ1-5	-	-	CAWSGGFNQPQHF	TGTGCCTGGAGTGGAGGGTTCAATCAGCCCCAGCATTTT
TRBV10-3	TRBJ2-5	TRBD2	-	CAISGTSGGAWETQYF	TGTGCCATCAGCGGGACTAGCGGGGGGGCTTGGGAGACCCAGTACTTC
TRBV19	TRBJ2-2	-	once	CASSTSQGGGELFF	TGTGCCAGTAGTACCTCCCAGGGCGGCGGGGAGCTGTTTTTT
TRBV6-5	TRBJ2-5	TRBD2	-	CASRSGTSGGPKYF	TGTGCCAGCAGATCCGGGACTAGCGGGGGGCCGAAGTACTTC
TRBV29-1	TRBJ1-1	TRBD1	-	CSGTGNTEAFF	TGCAGCGGGACAGGGAACACTGAAGCTTTCTTT
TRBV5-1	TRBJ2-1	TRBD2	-	CASSPLTSGGHNEQFF	TGCGCCAGCAGCCCACTGACTAGCGGGGGACACAATGAGCAGTTCTTC
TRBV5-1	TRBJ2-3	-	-	CASSSQDTDTQYF	TGCGCCAGCAGCTCTCAGGACACAGATACGCAGTATTTT
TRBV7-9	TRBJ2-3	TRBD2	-	CASRRGLATTDTQYF	TGTGCCAGCAGGAGAGGACTAGCCACCACAGATACGCAGTATTTT
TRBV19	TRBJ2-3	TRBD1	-	CASSLGQGADTQYF	TGTGCCAGTAGCCTTGGACAGGGGGCAGATACGCAGTATTTT